This T cell receptor beta chain comes out of a study of memory CD4+ T cells and cytomegalovirus serostatus. On the study more broadly: Donors were healthy Belgian adults, some 10 CMV seropositive and about two dozen seronegative.

CDR3 length: 16 residues. Germline CDR1 is SEHNR and CDR2 is FQNEAQ (reference sequence). V lost 2 bases and J lost 0, with 13 bases in between. The protocol was immunoSEQ multiplex PCR, while the TCRdb copy is restricted to in-frame clones and leaves out a portion. The sample carries about 40,000 clones, 79% recorded once. A note on this clone: The target antigen is unknown.

Single viable CD3+CD4+CD8-CD45RO+ cells were sorted as the memory CD4+ T cells. Study-wide findings and caveats: CD4+ memory repertoires contained about two fifths of the roughly 150 reported CMV TCRbeta sequences. Suggested: most of the CMV-linked TCR signature lies in CD4+ memory cells. CMV serostatus prediction reached median AUC around 0.95, or 0.9 with US-trained model.

The sequence was obtained from an adult in good health and CMV-seronegative. V gene TRBV7-9 combines with J gene TRBJ2-5; no clear D gene. What was sequenced was memory CD4+ T cells from blood. The CDR3 here is CASSLYSSRNQETQYF. For the CDR3, the DNA is TGTGCCAGCAGCTTATATTCAAGCCGGAACCAAGAGACCCAGTACTTC.